This TCR beta chain was identified during a study of shared clonotypes between healthy human individuals. Across the whole study: Researchers assigned three CD4 naive, three CD4 memory, two CD8 naive and one CD8 memory plate to each donor.

Germline trimming cut 7 bases from V and 4 bases from J; bases unmatched to any gene: 7. The CDR3 has 15 amino acids. CDR1 and CDR2 (germline): SNHLY, FYNNEI. The assay was carried out at the deep level. This table comes from immunoSEQ multiplex PCR, and its TCRdb copy is limited to in-frame clones, with some not included. In the table there are about 1 million clones, about 76% of which are singletons. For this clone: What it binds is not known.

General study findings and limits: Relative to clonotypes present in all four donors, those not shared had lower generation probabilities.

CD4+ cell separation produced CD45RA+ naive and CD45RA-negative memory subsets. Sample: memory CD4+ T cells sorted from blood. Subset indicated: CD45RA-negative fraction. The rearrangement uses TRBV2 and TRBJ2-3; 11 bases match TRBD2. The source of this sequence is a man between 18 and 29 years old in good health. The CDR3 protein is CASNRLSGGADTQYF. The CDR3, as DNA: TGTGCCAGCAACCGCCTTAGCGGGGGGGCAGATACGCAGTATTTT.